The 22 T cell receptor beta chains below all came from one sample that was sequenced in a study of PD-1 blockade in classical Hodgkin lymphoma. Autologous stem cell transplantation was followed by relapse in every patient, and brentuximab vedotin exposure varied. Isolated CD8+ T cells were derived from thawed PBMCs through magnetic negative selection. This table comes from immunoSEQ multiplex PCR, and its TCRdb copy is limited to in-frame clones, with some not included. In the table there are about 27,000 clones, about 91% of which are singletons. The specimen was CD8+ T cells from blood, collected at baseline. The receptors stem from a human donor with classical Hodgkin lymphoma.

This sequence joins TRBV4-1 and TRBJ2-5, with TRBD1 as a possible D gene (6 bases). The J call is doubtful: the DNA matches TRBJ2-7 better. The CDR3 runs 14 residues. Germline V gives CDR1 MGHRA, CDR2 YSYEKL. The CDR3 DNA reads as TGCGCCAGCAGCCACAAGGGGACACCCTACGAGCAGTACTTC. Its protein is CASSHKGTPYEQYF.

The rearrangement links TRBV5-1 to TRBJ2-1, with no clear D. V was cut by 0 bases and J by 2 bases, with 6 bases left in between. CDR3 length: 14 residues. CDR1 and CDR2 from the germline V gene are SGHRS and YFSETQ. CDR3 nucleotides: TGCGCCAGCAGCTTGGCCGCAGCCTACAATGAGCAGTTCTTC. Translating gives CASSLAAAYNEQFF.

V gene TRBV4-2 combines with J gene TRBJ1-2; D is ambiguous. CDR1 is LGHNA and CDR2 is YNFKEQ in the germline V gene. V gave up 3 bases and J gave up 5 bases, with 22 bases separating them. The CDR3 extends over 17 amino acids. The DNA of the CDR3 is TGTGCCAGCAGCCATCTCCCAGACGGCGTCGGATCGTATGGCTACACCTTC. It is translated as CASSHLPDGVGSYGYTF.

This chain links TRBV12-5 with TRBJ2-3, with TRBD2 as a possible D gene (5 bases). CDR3 length: 13 amino acids. V lost 0 bases and J lost 5, with 6 bases in between. The germline V gene encodes CDR1 LGHNT and CDR2 FRNRAP. CDR3: CASGLVLEDTQYF. CDR3 in DNA: TGTGCTAGTGGTTTGGTACTAGAAGATACGCAGTATTTT.

The chain employs TRBV7-9 and TRBJ2-5; a weak D match, TRBD1 (8 bases). Looked up from germline, CDR1 is SEHNR and CDR2 is FQNEAQ (reference sequence). Trimming shortened V by 1 base and J by 4 bases, and 13 bases separated the two germline ends. The CDR3 runs to 15 residues. The CDR3 loop reads CASSLGTGTIETQYF. The DNA for the CDR3 is TGTGCCAGCAGCTTAGGGACAGGGACTATAGAGACCCAGTACTTC.

The gene calls are TRBV6-1 and TRBJ2-7, with D perhaps TRBD1 (5 bases). With 1 base removed from V and 4 bases from J, the gap between germline ends came to 8 bases. The CDR3 length is 13 residues. Per germline, CDR1 MNHNS and CDR2 SASEGT. The CDR3 nucleotides read TGTGCCAGCAGTGAAGTAAGGGGTTACGAGCAGTACTTC. Amino acids: CASSEVRGYEQYF.

J is TRBJ2-1 and V is TRBV4-2, with 8 bases fitting TRBD2. V lost 1 base and J lost 4; bases outside the gene matches: 9. CDR1 LGHNA and CDR2 YNFKEQ come from the germline V gene. The CDR3 length is 17 residues. CDR3 DNA sequence: TGTGCCAGCAGCCAAGTCAGTCTCAGCGGGAGTTACAATGAGCAGTTCTTC. Amino acid sequence: CASSQVSLSGSYNEQFF.

This chain links TRBV9 with TRBJ2-7; TRBD1 agrees at 7 bases. Germline V lookup: CDR1 SGDLS, CDR2 YYNGEE. This CDR3 has 16 amino acids. V shed 0 bases and J 5 bases; nucleotides not matched to a gene: 11. The CDR3 sequence: CASSVDLTGIRDEQYF. CDR3 DNA sequence: TGTGCCAGCAGCGTAGACCTGACAGGGATTAGGGACGAGCAGTACTTC.

The chain links TRBV9 to TRBJ2-7; no clear D. Per the germline V gene, CDR1 is SGDLS and CDR2 is YYNGEE. The CDR3 is 13 amino acids. Trimming removed 0 bases at V and 2 bases at J, with 6 bases between. CDR3 protein: CASSVGGPYEQYF. DNA for the CDR3: TGTGCCAGCAGCGTAGGGGGTCCCTACGAGCAGTACTTC.

The gene calls are TRBV7-6 and TRBJ2-1; 7 positions agree with TRBD2. CDR1 and CDR2 (germline): SGHVS, FNYEAQ. The CDR3 spans 13 residues. With 3 bases clipped from V and 5 bases from J, the junction kept 1 base outside the gene matches. CDR3 nucleotide sequence: TGTGCCAGCAGCTTGGGACTACACAATGAGCAGTTCTTC. The encoded protein is CASSLGLHNEQFF. The full variable domain, completed using reference TRBV7-6 and TRBJ2-1, is GAGVSQSPRYKVTKRGQDVALRCDPISGHVSLYWYRQALGQGPEFLTYFNYEAQQDKSGLPNDRFSAERPEGSISTLTIQRTEQRDSAMYRCASSLGLHNEQFFGPGTRLTVL.

V usage is TRBV10-2 and J usage is TRBJ2-7; 9 bases are a match to TRBD1. This CDR3 contains 16 residues. V gave up 8 bases and J gave up 3 bases; unmatched junction bases: 14. The germline V gene encodes CDR1 WSHSY and CDR2 SAAADI. The CDR3 region is CASGGTGFGRRYEQYF. The CDR3 bases are TGCGCCAGCGGCGGGACAGGGTTCGGTAGACGCTACGAGCAGTACTTC.

This sequence joins TRBV6-1 and TRBJ2-3; 16 bases fit TRBD2. Germline assignment: CDR1 MNHNS and CDR2 SASEGT. With 3 bases clipped from V and 6 bases from J, the junction kept 12 bases outside the gene matches. The CDR3 loop spans 19 amino acids. The chain's CDR3 is CASSDTPGLAGGPGDTQYF. DNA of the CDR3: TGTGCCAGCAGTGACACGCCGGGACTAGCGGGAGGGCCGGGGGATACGCAGTATTTT.

This chain joins TRBV15 and TRBJ1-4; D remains unclear. V was trimmed by 0 bases and J by 10 bases, leaving 12 bases between them. The germline V gene has CDR1 LNHNV and CDR2 YYDKDF (reference sequence). The CDR3 spans 14 residues. CDR3 residues: CATSRDELGGKLFF. DNA of the CDR3: TGTGCCACCAGCAGAGATGAATTAGGTGGAAAACTGTTTTTT.

This chain connects TRBV4-2 to TRBJ2-7, with 7 bases identical to TRBD2. V lost 4 bases, J lost 2 bases, and 8 bases stayed unmatched. Germline loops: CDR1 LGHNA, CDR2 YNFKEQ. The CDR3 is made up of 15 amino acids. CDR3 coding DNA: TGTGCCAGCAGCCCTCTTAGCGGGTCCACCTACGAGCAGTACTTC. Translated, it gives CASSPLSGSTYEQYF.

J is TRBJ2-7 and V is TRBV29-1; D possibly uses TRBD1 or TRBD2 (7 bases each). Germline V gives CDR1 SQVTM, CDR2 ANQGSEA. The length of the CDR3 is 14 residues. Trimming pared 6 bases from V and 4 bases from J, leaving 19 bases between. The chain's CDR3 is CSVVGGGGEYEQYF. CDR3 DNA sequence: TGCAGCGTAGTCGGGGGAGGGGGCGAATACGAGCAGTACTTC.

The chain links TRBV28 to TRBJ2-1, with 8 bases matching TRBD2. The V gene's germline CDR1 is MDHEN and CDR2 SYDVKM. The CDR3 consists of 16 residues. V was clipped by 2 bases and J by 4 bases; unmatched bases: 7. The CDR3 sequence: CASSLGAGGNYNEQFF. The CDR3 DNA reads TGTGCCAGCAGTTTAGGGGCGGGGGGCAATTACAATGAGCAGTTCTTC.

This chain uses TRBV27 with TRBJ1-2; D perhaps matches TRBD1 (5 bases). Germline lookup yields CDR1 MNHEY and CDR2 SMNVEV (reference sequence). V shed 2 bases and J shed 3 bases, with 7 bases lying between them. The CDR3 runs to 13 residues. The CDR3 sequence: CASSLGRDYGYTF. The DNA of the CDR3 is TGTGCCAGCAGTTTAGGCAGGGACTATGGCTACACCTTC.

The chain carries TRBV5-4 and TRBJ2-3; no reliable D call. This CDR3 is built from 13 residues. V was shortened by 3 bases and J by 4 bases, with 9 bases between the two germline ends. Germline lookup yields CDR1 SGHNT and CDR2 YYREEE (reference sequence). CDR3 sequence: CASSSWVADTQYF. In DNA, the CDR3 is TGTGCCAGCAGCTCTTGGGTCGCAGATACGCAGTATTTT.

The chain uses TRBV7-9 and TRBJ1-1; D perhaps matches TRBD1 (6 bases). The CDR3 sequence is 12 residues long. CDR1 SEHNR and CDR2 FQNEAQ come from the germline V gene (reference sequence). Trimming took 11 bases from V and 5 from J, leaving 15 bases between them. For the CDR3, the DNA is TGTGCCGGAACCGGGAGGGGGACTGAAGCTTTCTTT. Its translation is CAGTGRGTEAFF. Looking up the rest from reference TRBV7-9 and TRBJ1-1 gives the full variable domain: DTGVSQNPRHKITKRGQNVTFRCDPISEHNRLYWYRQTLGQGPEFLTYFQNEAQLEKSRLLSDRFSAERPKGSFSTLEIQRTEQGDSAMYLCAGTGRGTEAFFGQGTRLTVV.

V and J are TRBV11-1 and TRBJ1-2; possible D gene TRBD1, 5 bases. V was shortened by 7 bases and J by 7 bases, with 16 bases between the two germline ends. CDR1 is SGHAT and CDR2 is FQDESV in the germline V gene (reference sequence). The CDR3 spans 13 residues. CDR3 DNA: TGTGCCAGCAAAGGCAGGGAATACGGTGGCTACACCTTC. Translating it yields CASKGREYGGYTF.

The rearrangement links TRBV9 to TRBJ2-7; D gene ambiguous. Germline CDR1 and CDR2: SGDLS and YYNGEE. The CDR3 loop spans 15 amino acids. The V and J ends lost 0 bases and 4 bases respectively, with 14 bases between them. The DNA of the CDR3 is TGTGCCAGCAGCGTAGATGCGAGTGGCGGATACGAGCAGTACTTC. Protein sequence: CASSVDASGGYEQYF. Together with reference TRBV9 and TRBJ2-7, the CDR3 gives the full variable domain: DSGVTQTPKHLITATGQRVTLRCSPRSGDLSVYWYQQSLDQGLQFLIQYYNGEERAKGNILERFSAQQFPDLHSELNLSSLELGDSALYFCASSVDASGGYEQYFGPGTRLTVT.

The chain's CDR3 is CASSVGLAAIQYF. DNA of the CDR3: TGTGCCAGCAGTGTAGGTTTAGCGGCCATTCAGTACTTC. The V call is TRBV25-1, the J call TRBJ2-4; possible D gene TRBD2, 6 bases. This CDR3 has 13 residues. V was shortened by 4 bases and J by 9 bases, with 13 bases between the two germline ends. The germline V gene encodes CDR1 MGHDK and CDR2 SYGVNS.